Sequencing of this TCR beta chain was carried out in a study of blood T cell repertoires in COVID-19. Study overall: Sites in the United States, Italy and Spain provided acute and convalescent COVID-19 samples. The analysed material was cDNA or gDNA that came from T cells, B-cell-depleted T cells, or PBMCs.

Methods used by the authors: Counts of nucleated cells, estimated from reference gene primer amplification, were obtained. The repertoire was sequenced with immunoSEQ multiplex PCR; TCRdb's copy has only in-frame clones and lacks some. That table is the source of V, J and clone size, and D and trimming were worked out from the DNA. This table has fewer than 250,000 clones, 65% to 90% appearing once. CDR1 is LGHNA, CDR2 YSLEER, per germline. The CDR3 extends over 14 amino acids. The trim removed 4 bases at V and 6 bases at J, leaving 7 bases unmatched. The sample comprised PBMCs or T cells enriched from blood (not recorded which). This sequence joins TRBV4-3 and TRBJ2-7, with 9 positions matching TRBD2. The receptor comes from a woman aged 40 to 50 with acute COVID-19. The CDR3 DNA is TGCGCCAGCAGCCCGGGCGGGGGGGCGCGCGAGCAGTACTTC. Protein: CASSPGGGAREQYF.